This T cell receptor (beta chain) was found in a study of molecular identifiers for immune sequencing clone quantification. Generation of bulk TCR libraries relied on previously described methods and listed TCR primers. MiXCR was run by TCRdb on the PCR reads, yielding one entry per CDR3 protein. The sample records around 320,000 distinct CDR3 sequences, roughly 24% being singletons. Isolation of naive CD8 T cells was achieved by sorting on a CD8+CD4-CCR7+CD45RA+ phenotype. Trimming took 4 bases from V and 6 from J; bases not matched to a gene: 4. The CDR3 consists of 13 residues. CDR1 SGHAT and CDR2 FQNNGV come from the germline V gene. Ten or more counts support this clonotype.

V usage is TRBV11-2 and J usage is TRBJ2-3, with 7 nucleotides matching TRBD2. The source material was naive CD8+ T cells from blood, with Jurkat cell RNA spiked in. Subset denoted: FACS-sorted CD8+CD4-CCR7+CD45RA+ naive T cells. This clonotype was obtained from a human donor in good health. Some libraries in this study had Jurkat cell RNA spiked in. CDR3 in DNA: TGTGCCAGCAGCTCCCGACTAGCCGATACGCAGTATTTT. Residues: CASSSRLADTQYF.